The T cell receptor beta chain described here comes from a study of T cells in Graves' hyperthyroidism and ophthalmopathy (dated by TCRdb to the late 2010s). Regarding the study in general: A discovery cohort of approximately 97 patients, approximately 45 with Graves' ophthalmopathy and 55 to 60 with stable Graves' hyperthyroidism, was used to find distinguishing TCR V-J signatures. Prospective prediction of ophthalmopathy was tested in an independent validation cohort of approximately 19 hyperthyroidism patients and 15 to 17 patients who later progressed to ophthalmopathy. The study also compared thyroid tissue and blood T-cell repertoires from a handful of Graves' hyperthyroidism patients. For training and testing, the 95 to 100 patients in the discovery cohort were randomly divided in a 7:3 ratio. TCR Vbeta CDR3 sequencing of 120 to 150 peripheral blood samples (roughly 43 ophthalmopathy, 75 to 85 hyperthyroidism and about 17 progressor patients) is reported in the paper. After blood sampling, hyperthyroidism patients were treated with methimazole at a starting dose of 30 mg daily, and ophthalmopathy patients were treated with high-dose intravenous methylprednisolone. What the authors observed across the whole study: In validation, progression to ophthalmopathy was predicted by the model with 65% to 71% sensitivity and 72.22% specificity, a median of roughly 6 months before onset. Blood samples also contained most of the expanded thyroid clonotypes (frequency above 0.001), which suggests that blood repertoires may reflect thyroid immune responses. In cross-validation, a model built on a 13 V-J signature told ophthalmopathy apart from stable hyperthyroidism with approximately 90% sensitivity and around 84% specificity, and in testing the same model reached 80%/75%. Sample size was not statistically predetermined, and blinding of investigators to group allocation was not performed.

The TCR beta CDR3 regions were amplified from the RNA transcripts. The first round of RT-PCR for the TCR CDR3 was performed with the HTBI primer set and the Qiagen OneStep RT-PCR kit. A second multiplex PCR round built the libraries, followed by size selection and purification. Paired-end sequencing of the libraries was performed with 100 bp reads on an Illumina HiSeq2000. The original methods were these. SOAPnuke was used to process the raw data, throwing out any read that contained adapters or uncalled bases, had a mean Phred below 15, or lacked an exact constant-primer or identifier match. High-quality paired reads were merged with COPE v1.2.5, and unique nucleotide sequences were defined as clonotypes. MiTCR v1.1 was used to align the clonotypes against IMGT TRBV, TRBD and TRBJ reference segments. The analysis included only V-J combinations with a frequency above 0.0001, which together covered around 99% of the repertoires. The TCS score was defined as the ratio of F50 (clonal expansion) to E x V (chaos), calculated using BLOSUM62-based TCRdist between CDR3 peptides within each V-J. Welch's t-statistics and random forest reduced roughly 500 V-J features to 13, which were used in a naive Bayes classifier (R e1071). The Morisita-Horn index was used to measure how similar the thyroid and blood repertoires were. In-frame beta chains were kept once TCRdb had trimmed the public reads at Q25 with fastp and called clones with MiXCR. Rows merge per CDR3 protein into single entries with the most common DNA and genes. TCRdb's processing, not the authors', yielded these V and J calls. The sample table shows about 700,000 distinct CDR3 sequences, and 45% are seen once. The ten largest account for less than 8.5% of the sample.

CDR1 and CDR2 are read off the germline V gene as KGHDR and SFDVKD. The CDR3, cysteine through phenylalanine, is 14 amino acids long. Kept here is only the CDR3 DNA, which spans 42 bases and is read in frame from base 1. Trimmed from V: 3 bases; trimmed from J: 4 bases; junction bases lacking a gene match: 1. This clonotype was seen repeatedly, ten times or more. Its antigen target is currently unknown. No base quality information exists; no much larger clone differs at one position. Patients with uncontrolled infections, other autoimmune diseases, pregnancy or lactation were excluded. Clinical symptoms, serum thyroxine and TRAb, thyroid ultrasound, and orbital computed tomography formed the basis for the diagnoses. Total RNA was extracted using Trizol reagent, and RNA quality was assessed on an Agilent 2100 Bioanalyzer.

The rearrangement joined TRBV24-1 to TRBJ1-2, with 10 bases matching TRBD1. Sequencing used peripheral blood or thyroid tissue (not recorded which). This TCR was recovered from an adult man with Graves' disease, either hyperthyroidism or ophthalmopathy (not recorded which). The DNA sequence is given as TGTGCCACCAGTGATCGGACAGGGGGCTATGGCTACACCTTC. Its protein product is CATSDRTGGYGYTF.